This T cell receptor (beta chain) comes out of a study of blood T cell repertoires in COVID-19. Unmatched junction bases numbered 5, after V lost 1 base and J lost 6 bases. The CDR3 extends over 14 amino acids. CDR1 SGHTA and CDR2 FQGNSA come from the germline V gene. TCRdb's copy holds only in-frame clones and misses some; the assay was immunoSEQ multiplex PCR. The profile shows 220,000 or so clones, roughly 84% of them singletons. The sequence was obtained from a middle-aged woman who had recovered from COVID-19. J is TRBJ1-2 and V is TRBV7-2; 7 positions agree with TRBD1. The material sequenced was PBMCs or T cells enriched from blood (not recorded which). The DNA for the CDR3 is TGTGCCAGCAGCTTAGTTGGACAGGAGCATGGCTACACCTTC. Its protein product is CASSLVGQEHGYTF.